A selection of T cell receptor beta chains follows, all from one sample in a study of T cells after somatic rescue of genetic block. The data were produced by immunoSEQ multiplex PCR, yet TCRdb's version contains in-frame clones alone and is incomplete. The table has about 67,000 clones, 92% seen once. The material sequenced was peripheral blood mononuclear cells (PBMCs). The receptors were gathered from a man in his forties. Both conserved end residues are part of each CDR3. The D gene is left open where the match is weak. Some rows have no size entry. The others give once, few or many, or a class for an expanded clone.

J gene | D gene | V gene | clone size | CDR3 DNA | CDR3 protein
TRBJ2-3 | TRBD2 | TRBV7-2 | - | TGTGCCAGCAGCGGAAGTAGCGGGAGAACAGATACGCAGTATTTT | CASSGSSGRTDTQYF
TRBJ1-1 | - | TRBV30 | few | TGTGCCTGGAAGGGGGACACTGAAGCTTTCTTT | CAWKGDTEAFF
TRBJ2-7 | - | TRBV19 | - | TGTGCCAGTAGTCAGGGTATCCCCTTATTCTACGAGCAGTACTTC | CASSQGIPLFYEQYF
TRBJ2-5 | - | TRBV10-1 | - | TGCGCCAGCAGTGAAGGACAAGCTCAAGAGACCCAGTACTTC | CASSEGQAQETQYF
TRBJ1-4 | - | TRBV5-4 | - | TGTGCCAGCAGCAAAGGAGGGGCGCGGTTAACTAATGAAAAACTGTTTTTT | CASSKGGARLTNEKLFF
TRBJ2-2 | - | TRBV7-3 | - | TGTGCCAGCAGCAGGACTCTGAACACCGGGGAGCTGTTTTTT | CASSRTLNTGELFF
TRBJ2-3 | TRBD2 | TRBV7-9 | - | TGTGCCAGCAGCTCGCGCGGGGGGGCTCATTTT | CASSSRGGAHF
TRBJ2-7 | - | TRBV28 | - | TGTGCCAGCAGTTTAAACGCCTTGATCGAGCAGTACTTC | CASSLNALIEQYF
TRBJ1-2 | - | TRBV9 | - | TGTGCCAGCAGCGTAGCTGGGGGGATTAACTATGGCTACACCTTC | CASSVAGGINYGYTF
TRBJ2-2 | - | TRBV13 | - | TGTGCCAGCAGCTTAGTATCGGCCGGGGAGCTGTTTTTT | CASSLVSAGELFF
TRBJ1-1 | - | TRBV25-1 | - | TGTGCCAGCAGTGAGGACAGAAACACTGAAGCTTTCTTT | CASSEDRNTEAFF
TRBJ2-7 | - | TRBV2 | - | TGTGCCAGCAGTGAGCCCGGGACTGATCAAATCTACGAGCAGTACTTC | CASSEPGTDQIYEQYF
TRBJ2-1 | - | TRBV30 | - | TGTGCCTGGAGTGTAAGCCCCCAGCAGTTCTTC | CAWSVSPQQFF
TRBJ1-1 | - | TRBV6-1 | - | TGTGCCAGCATGAAATACGGGACGGAGAACACTGAAGCTTTCTTT | CASMKYGTENTEAFF
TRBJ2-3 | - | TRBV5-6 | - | TGTGCCAGCAGCTTGGCCAACGCTCTTAGCACAGATACGCAGTATTTT | CASSLANALSTDTQYF
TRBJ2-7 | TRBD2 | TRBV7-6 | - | TGTGCCAGCAGCTCACCCGGGACTAGCGGGACCACCTACGAGCAGTACTTC | CASSSPGTSGTTYEQYF